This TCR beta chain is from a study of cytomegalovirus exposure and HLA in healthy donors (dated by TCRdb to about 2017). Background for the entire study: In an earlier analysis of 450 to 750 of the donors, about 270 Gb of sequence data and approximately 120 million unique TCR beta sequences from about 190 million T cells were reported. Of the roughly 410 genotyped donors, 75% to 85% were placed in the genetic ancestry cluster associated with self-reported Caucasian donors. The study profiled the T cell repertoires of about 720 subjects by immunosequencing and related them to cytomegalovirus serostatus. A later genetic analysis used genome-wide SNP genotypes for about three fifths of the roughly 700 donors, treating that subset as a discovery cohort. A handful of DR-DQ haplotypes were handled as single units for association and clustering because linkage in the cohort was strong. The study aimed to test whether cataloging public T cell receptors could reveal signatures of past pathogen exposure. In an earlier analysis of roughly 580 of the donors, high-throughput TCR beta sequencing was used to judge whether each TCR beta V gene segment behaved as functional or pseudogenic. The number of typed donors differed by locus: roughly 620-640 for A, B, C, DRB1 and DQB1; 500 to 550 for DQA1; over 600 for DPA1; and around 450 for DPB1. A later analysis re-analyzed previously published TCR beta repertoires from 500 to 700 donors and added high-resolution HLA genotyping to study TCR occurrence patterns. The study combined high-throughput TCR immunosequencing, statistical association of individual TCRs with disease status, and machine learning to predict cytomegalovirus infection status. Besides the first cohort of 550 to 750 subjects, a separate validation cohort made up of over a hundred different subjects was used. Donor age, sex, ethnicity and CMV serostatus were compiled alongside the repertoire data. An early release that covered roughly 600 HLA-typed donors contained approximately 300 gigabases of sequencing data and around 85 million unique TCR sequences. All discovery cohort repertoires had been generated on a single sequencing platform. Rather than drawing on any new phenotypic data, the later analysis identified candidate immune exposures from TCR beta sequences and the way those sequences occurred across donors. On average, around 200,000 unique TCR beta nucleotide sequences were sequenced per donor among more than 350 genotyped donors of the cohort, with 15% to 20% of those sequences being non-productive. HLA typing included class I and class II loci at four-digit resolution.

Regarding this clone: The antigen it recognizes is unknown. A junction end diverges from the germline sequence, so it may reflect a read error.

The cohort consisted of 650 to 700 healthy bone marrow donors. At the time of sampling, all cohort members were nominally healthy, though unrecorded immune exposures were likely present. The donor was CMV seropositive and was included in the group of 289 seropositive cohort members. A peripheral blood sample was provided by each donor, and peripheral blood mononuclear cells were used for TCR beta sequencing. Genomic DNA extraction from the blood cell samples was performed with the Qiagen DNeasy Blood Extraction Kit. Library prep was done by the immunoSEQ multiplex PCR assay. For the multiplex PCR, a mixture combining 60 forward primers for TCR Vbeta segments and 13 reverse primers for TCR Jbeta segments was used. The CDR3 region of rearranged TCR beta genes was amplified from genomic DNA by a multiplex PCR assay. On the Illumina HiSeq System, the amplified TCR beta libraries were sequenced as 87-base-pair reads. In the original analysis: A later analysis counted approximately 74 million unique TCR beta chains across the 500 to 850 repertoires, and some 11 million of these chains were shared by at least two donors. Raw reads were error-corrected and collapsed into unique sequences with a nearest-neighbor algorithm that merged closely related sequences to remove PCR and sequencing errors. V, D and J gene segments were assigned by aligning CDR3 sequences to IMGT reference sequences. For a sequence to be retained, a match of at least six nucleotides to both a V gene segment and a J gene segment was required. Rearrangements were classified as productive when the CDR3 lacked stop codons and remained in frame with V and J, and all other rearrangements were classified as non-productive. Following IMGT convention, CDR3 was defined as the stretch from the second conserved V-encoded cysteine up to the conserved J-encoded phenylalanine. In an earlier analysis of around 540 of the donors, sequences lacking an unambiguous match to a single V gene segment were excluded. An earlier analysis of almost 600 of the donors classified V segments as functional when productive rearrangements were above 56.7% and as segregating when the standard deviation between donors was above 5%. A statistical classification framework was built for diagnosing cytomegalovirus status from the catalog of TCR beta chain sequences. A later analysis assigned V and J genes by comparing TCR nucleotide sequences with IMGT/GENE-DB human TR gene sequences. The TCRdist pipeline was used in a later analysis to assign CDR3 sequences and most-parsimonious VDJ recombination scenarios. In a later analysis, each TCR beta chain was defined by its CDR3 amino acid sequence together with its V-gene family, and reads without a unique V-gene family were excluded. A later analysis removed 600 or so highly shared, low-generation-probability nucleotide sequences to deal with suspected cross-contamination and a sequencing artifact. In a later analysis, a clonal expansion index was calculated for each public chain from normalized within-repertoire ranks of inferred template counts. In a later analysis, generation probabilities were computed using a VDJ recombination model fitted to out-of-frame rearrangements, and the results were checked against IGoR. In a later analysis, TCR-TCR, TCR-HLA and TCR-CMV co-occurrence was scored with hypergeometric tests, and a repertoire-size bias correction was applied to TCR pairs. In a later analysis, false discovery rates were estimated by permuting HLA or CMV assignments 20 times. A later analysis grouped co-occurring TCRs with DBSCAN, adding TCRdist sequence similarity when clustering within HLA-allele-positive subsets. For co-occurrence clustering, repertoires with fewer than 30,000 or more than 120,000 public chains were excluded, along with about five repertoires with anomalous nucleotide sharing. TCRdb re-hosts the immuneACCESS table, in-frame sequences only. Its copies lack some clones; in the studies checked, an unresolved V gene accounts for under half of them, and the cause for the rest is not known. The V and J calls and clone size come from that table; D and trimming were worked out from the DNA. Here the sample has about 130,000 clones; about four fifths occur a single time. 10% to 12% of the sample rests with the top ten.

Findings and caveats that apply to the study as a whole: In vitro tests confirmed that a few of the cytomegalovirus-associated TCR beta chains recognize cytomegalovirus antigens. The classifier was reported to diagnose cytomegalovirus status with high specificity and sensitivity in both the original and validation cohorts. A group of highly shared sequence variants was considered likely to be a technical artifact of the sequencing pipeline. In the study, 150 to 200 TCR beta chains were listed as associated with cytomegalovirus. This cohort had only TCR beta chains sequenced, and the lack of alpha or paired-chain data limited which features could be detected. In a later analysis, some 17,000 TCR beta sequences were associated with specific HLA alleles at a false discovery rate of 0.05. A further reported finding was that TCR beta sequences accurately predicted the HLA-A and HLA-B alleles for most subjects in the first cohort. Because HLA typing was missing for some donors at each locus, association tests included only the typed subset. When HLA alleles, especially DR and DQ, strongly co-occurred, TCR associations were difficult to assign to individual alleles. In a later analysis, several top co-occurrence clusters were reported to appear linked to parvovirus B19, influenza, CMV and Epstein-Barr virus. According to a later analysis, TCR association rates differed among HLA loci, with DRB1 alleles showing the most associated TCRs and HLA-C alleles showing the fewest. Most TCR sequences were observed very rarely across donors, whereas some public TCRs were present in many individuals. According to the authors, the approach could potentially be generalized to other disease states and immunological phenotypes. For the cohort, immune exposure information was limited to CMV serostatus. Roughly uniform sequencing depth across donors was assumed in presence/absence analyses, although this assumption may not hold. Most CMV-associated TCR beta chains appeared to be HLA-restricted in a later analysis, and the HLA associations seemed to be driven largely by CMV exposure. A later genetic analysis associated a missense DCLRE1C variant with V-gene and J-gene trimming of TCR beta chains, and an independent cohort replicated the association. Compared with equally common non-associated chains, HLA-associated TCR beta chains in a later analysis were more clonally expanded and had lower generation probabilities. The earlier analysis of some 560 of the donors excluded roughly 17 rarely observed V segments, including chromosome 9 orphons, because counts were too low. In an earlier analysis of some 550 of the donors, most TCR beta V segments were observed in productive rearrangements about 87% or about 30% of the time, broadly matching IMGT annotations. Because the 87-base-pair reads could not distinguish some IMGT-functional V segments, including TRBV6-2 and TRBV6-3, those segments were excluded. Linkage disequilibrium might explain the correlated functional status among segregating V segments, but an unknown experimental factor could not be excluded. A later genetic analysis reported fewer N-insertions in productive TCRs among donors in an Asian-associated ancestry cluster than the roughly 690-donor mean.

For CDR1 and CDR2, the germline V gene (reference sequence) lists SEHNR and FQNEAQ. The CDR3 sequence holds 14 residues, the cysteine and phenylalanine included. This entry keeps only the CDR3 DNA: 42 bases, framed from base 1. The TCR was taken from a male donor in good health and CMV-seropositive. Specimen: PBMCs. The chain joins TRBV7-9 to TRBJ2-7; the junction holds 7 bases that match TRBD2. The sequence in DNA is TGTTCCAGCAGCTTATTAGCGGGCCCCTACGAGCAGTACTTC. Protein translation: CSSSLLAGPYEQYF. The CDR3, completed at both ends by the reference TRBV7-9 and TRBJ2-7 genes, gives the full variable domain DTGVSQNPRHKITKRGQNVTFRCDPISEHNRLYWYRQTLGQGPEFLTYFQNEAQLEKSRLLSDRFSAERPKGSFSTLEIQRTEQGDSAMYLCSSSLLAGPYEQYFGPGTRLTVT.